These 15 T cell receptor beta chains were sequenced from one sample in a study of blood T cells in healthy people across ages. Then a second PCR, running about 6 to 12 cycles, was carried out with a sample-barcoded 5' primer and a J-beta primer mix. Via MiXCR, TCRdb re-called the 5' RACE reads, giving one row per CDR3 protein. This table holds hundreds of thousands of distinct CDR3 sequences, over 40% found once. The sample consisted of blood. All receptors come from a woman aged 80 or over in good health.

This chain's CDR3 is CASSIDPLGSEAFF. CDR3 nucleotide sequence: TGCGCCAGCAGCATCGACCCATTGGGCAGTGAAGCTTTCTTT. The V and J genes are TRBV5-1 and TRBJ1-1; D is unclear. This CDR3 has 14 residues. Trimming took off 4 bases at V and 7 bases at J, with 17 bases between the two ends. Germline CDR1 reads SGHRS; CDR2 reads YFSETQ.

This clonotype was recorded only once. CDR3 bases: TGTGCCAGCAGCCGCCGGGACAGGGGTGGCCTCGAGCAGTACTTC. Encoded protein: CASSRRDRGGLEQYF. The rearrangement joins TRBV4-2 to TRBJ2-7; 10 nucleotides line up with TRBD1. The length of the CDR3 is 15 residues. CDR1 is LGHNA, CDR2 YNFKEQ, per germline. J was trimmed by 6 bases and V by 4 bases; bases with no gene match: 9.

This clonotype was recorded at least ten times. The chain is built from TRBV4-1 and TRBJ2-5, with D unclear. Trimming shortened V by 0 bases and J by 3 bases, and 8 bases separated the two germline ends. The CDR3 has 14 residues. Germline V gene sequence: CDR1 MGHRA, CDR2 YSYEKL. The CDR3 loop reads CASSQDIREETQYF. The CDR3 DNA sequence: TGCGCCAGCAGCCAAGATATTAGAGAAGAGACCCAGTACTTC.

J is TRBJ2-7 and V is TRBV6-6, with D perhaps matching TRBD2 (6 bases). Looked up from germline, CDR1 is MNHNY and CDR2 is SVGAGI (reference sequence). The CDR3 is 14 residues long. Trimming left V 5 bases short and J 3 bases short, with 14 bases between. The CDR3 nucleotides read TGTGCCAGCAGTGATGGGACTGGCGGCTACGAGCAGTACTTC. Translating it yields CASSDGTGGYEQYF.

Here the CDR3 reads CASRLIKRYPGDNEQFF. The CDR3 nucleotides read TGTGCAAGTCGACTTATTAAGCGGTATCCCGGGGACAATGAGCAGTTCTTC. The V call is TRBV12-2, the J call TRBJ2-1; the D segment call TRBD1 is taken from the table without a DNA check. TRBV12-2 is assigned pseudogene status. CDR3 size: 17 residues.

Comments on this clonotype: Relative to the germline gene, one junction end is altered; a read error may explain this. The chain combines TRBV2 with TRBJ2-7; D gene ambiguous. The CDR3 is made up of 17 amino acids. The germline V gene has CDR1 SNHLY and CDR2 FYNNEI. For the CDR3, the DNA is TGTGTCAGCAGTGTTGCAACTGGTGCAGGTAGCTCCTACGAGCAGTACTTC. Amino acids: CVSSVATGAGSSYEQYF. The entire variable domain, with the rest obtained from reference TRBV2 and TRBJ2-7, is as follows: EPEVTQTPSHQVTQMGQEVILRCVPISNHLYFYWYRQILGQKVEFLVSFYNNEISEKSEIFDDQFSVERPDGSNFTLKIRSTKLEDSAMYFCVSSVATGAGSSYEQYFGPGTRLTVT.

As to this clonotype: One base away lies a much larger clone, so this may be a sequencing read error. The V call is TRBV5-1, the J call TRBJ2-1; D possibly uses TRBD1 or TRBD2 (5 bases each). The length of the CDR3 is 18 residues. From germline, CDR1 is SGHRS and CDR2 YFSETQ. V was trimmed by 1 base and J by 13 bases, leaving 30 bases between them. The chain's CDR3 is CASSLLMSPSGPPSKQFF. For the CDR3, the DNA is TGCGCCAGCAGCTTGCTCATGAGCCCCTCGGGACCTCCCTCGAAACAGTTCTTC. The full variable domain, rest sourced from reference TRBV5-1 and TRBJ2-1, is KAGVTQTPRYLIKTRGQQVTLSCSPISGHRSVSWYQQTPGQGLQFLFEYFSETQRNKGNFPGRFSGRQFSNSRSEMNVSTLELGDSALYLCASSLLMSPSGPPSKQFFGPGTRLTVL.

V and J are TRBV30 and TRBJ1-4; possible D gene TRBD1, 5 bases. V lost 2 bases to trimming and J lost 6 bases, with 16 bases between them. Germline-derived CDR1 and CDR2 are GTSNPN and SVGIG (reference sequence). This CDR3 region has 15 residues. The CDR3 region has the DNA TGTGCCTGGAGTCCCGATGGAGGGGCTGATGAAAAACTGTTTTTT. Encoded protein: CAWSPDGGADEKLFF.

The gene calls are TRBV21-1 and TRBJ2-3; whether TRBD2, the table's D call, matches the DNA was not checked. TRBV21-1 represents a pseudogene. The CDR3 spans 18 residues. The DNA of the CDR3 is TGTGCCAGCAGCAAAGTGATTAAGAGAAGCGGGAGTCCCGATACGCAGAATTTT. It translates to CASSKVIKRSGSPDTQNF.

The chain couples TRBV7-8 to TRBJ2-7; D might be TRBD2 (6 bases). Trimming removed 3 bases from V and 5 bases from J, with 23 bases in between. The CDR3 sequence is 17 residues long. Germline V gives CDR1 SGHVS, CDR2 FQNEAQ. The CDR3 DNA follows: TGTGCCAGCAGCTTTTCGACTAGACGGGATAGGGCTAACGAGCAGTACTTC. As protein: CASSFSTRRDRANEQYF.

This clonotype occurred a few times. The chain recombines TRBV28 with TRBJ2-5, with a tentative D call TRBD1 (6 bases). V gave up 5 bases and J gave up 3 bases, with 7 bases separating them. The CDR3 covers 12 residues. Germline V gives CDR1 MDHEN, CDR2 SYDVKM. CDR3 region: CASSQGKETQYF. The CDR3 nucleotides are TGTGCCAGCAGTCAGGGGAAAGAGACCCAGTACTTC.

This clonotype was counted between two and nine times. V is TRBV5-1 and J is TRBJ1-4, with TRBD1 identical over 7 bases. This CDR3 comprises 15 residues. Trimming at V came to 4 bases and at J to 0 bases, leaving 3 bases not matched to a gene. CDR1 SGHRS and CDR2 YFSETQ come from the germline V gene. CDR3 residues: CASSATGATNEKLFF. The CDR3 DNA is TGCGCCAGCAGCGCAACAGGGGCAACTAATGAAAAACTGTTTTTT.

This clonotype was picked up many times. V and J are TRBV12-3 or TRBV12-4 and TRBJ2-1; 10 bases align to TRBD1. CDR3 size: 16 residues. V trimming: 5 bases; J trimming: 6 bases; junction bases outside the gene matches: 10. The DNA of the CDR3 is TGTGCCAGCAGTCCATGGAGGGACAGGGGTCGCAATGAGCAGTTCTTC. As protein: CASSPWRDRGRNEQFF.

The rearrangement links TRBV20-1 to TRBJ2-5; D possibly corresponds to TRBD2 (5 bases). The CDR3 spans 15 residues. Germline CDR1 and CDR2: DFQATT and SNEGSKA (reference sequence). The V end was cut by 0 bases, the J end by 11 bases, with 22 bases between. The CDR3 protein is CSARDPGLELRGQYF. The CDR3 coding sequence is TGCAGTGCTAGAGATCCGGGCCTGGAACTACGAGGGCAGTACTTC.

Only a few counts were recorded for this clonotype. In nucleotides, the CDR3 is TGTGCCAGCTCACCCTCGGGACGGGGTAGGCACGAGCAGTACTTC. Protein: CASSPSGRGRHEQYF. This chain connects TRBV18 to TRBJ2-7; D is tentatively TRBD1 or TRBD2 (5 bases each). The CDR3 has 15 amino acids. V was trimmed by 3 bases and J by 5 bases, leaving 17 bases between them. The germline V gene encodes CDR1 KGHSH and CDR2 LQKENI.